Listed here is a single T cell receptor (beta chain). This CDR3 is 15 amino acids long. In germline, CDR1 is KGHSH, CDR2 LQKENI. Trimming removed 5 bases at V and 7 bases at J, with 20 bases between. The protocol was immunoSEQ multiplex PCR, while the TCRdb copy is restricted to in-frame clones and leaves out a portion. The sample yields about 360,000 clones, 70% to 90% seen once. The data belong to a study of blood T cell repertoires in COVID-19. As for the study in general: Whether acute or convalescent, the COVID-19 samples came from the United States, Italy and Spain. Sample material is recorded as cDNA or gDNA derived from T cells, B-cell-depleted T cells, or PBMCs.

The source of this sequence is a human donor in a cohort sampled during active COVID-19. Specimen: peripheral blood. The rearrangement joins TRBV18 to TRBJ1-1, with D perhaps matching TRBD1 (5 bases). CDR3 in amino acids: CASSGLWEGSIEAFF. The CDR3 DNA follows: TGTGCCAGCTCAGGGCTCTGGGAGGGGTCGATTGAAGCTTTCTTT.